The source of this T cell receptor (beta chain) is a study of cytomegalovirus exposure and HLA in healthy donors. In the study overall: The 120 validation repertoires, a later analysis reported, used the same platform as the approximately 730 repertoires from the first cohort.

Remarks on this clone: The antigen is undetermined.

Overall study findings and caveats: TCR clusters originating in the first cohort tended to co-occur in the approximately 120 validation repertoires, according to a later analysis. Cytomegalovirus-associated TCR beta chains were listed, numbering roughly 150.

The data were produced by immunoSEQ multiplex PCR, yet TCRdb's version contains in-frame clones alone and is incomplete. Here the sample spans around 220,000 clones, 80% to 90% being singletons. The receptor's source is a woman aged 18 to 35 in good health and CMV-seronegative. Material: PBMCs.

The CDR3: CASSTRVAGPGGELFF. CDR3 bases: TGTGCCAGTAGTACACGAGTAGCGGGTCCAGGCGGGGAGCTGTTTTTT. This rearrangement joins TRBV19 to TRBJ2-2; 7 positions match TRBD2. The CDR3 consists of 16 residues. Germline CDR1 reads LNHDA; CDR2 reads SQIVND (reference sequence). V was pared by 4 bases and J by 7 bases, with 12 bases of the junction left unmatched.